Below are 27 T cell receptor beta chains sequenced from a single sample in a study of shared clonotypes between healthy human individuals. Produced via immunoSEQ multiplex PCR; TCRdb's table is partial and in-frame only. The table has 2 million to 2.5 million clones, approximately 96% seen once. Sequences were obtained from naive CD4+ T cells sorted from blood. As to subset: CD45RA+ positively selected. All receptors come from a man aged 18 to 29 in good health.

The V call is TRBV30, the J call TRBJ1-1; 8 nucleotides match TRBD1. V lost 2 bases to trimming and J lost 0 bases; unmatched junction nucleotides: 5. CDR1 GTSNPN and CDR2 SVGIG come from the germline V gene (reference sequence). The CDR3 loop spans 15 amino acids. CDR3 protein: CAWSRDRPMNTEAFF. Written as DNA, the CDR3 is TGTGCCTGGAGTAGGGACAGGCCAATGAACACTGAAGCTTTCTTT.

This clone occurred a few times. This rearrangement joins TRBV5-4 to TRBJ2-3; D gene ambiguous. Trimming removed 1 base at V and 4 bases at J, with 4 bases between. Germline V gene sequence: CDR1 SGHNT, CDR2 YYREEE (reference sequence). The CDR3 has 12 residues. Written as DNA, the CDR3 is TGTGCCAGCAGCTTGTTTTCAGATACGCAGTATTTT. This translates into CASSLFSDTQYF.

CDR3 sequence reads: CAFRGTDRGLDGANVLTF. The CDR3 DNA sequence: TGTGCCTTCAGAGGGACGGACAGGGGGCTAGATGGGGCCAACGTCCTGACTTTC. The rearrangement links TRBV7-9 to TRBJ2-6, with 11 bases matching TRBD1. Germline trimming cut 11 bases from V and 3 bases from J; bases unmatched to any gene: 15. The length of the CDR3 is 18 residues. Germline V gene data show CDR1 as SEHNR and CDR2 as FQNEAQ (reference sequence). Full variable domain (missing parts from reference TRBV7-9 and TRBJ2-6): DTGVSQNPRHKITKRGQNVTFRCDPISEHNRLYWYRQTLGQGPEFLTYFQNEAQLEKSRLLSDRFSAERPKGSFSTLEIQRTEQGDSAMYLCAFRGTDRGLDGANVLTFGAGSRLTVL.

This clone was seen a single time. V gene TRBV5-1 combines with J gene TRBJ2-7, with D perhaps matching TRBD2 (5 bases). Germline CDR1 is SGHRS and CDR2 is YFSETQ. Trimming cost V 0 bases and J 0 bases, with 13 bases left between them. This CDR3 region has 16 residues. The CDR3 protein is CASSLDLAASSYEQYF. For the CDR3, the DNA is TGCGCCAGCAGCTTGGATCTAGCCGCAAGCTCCTACGAGCAGTACTTC.

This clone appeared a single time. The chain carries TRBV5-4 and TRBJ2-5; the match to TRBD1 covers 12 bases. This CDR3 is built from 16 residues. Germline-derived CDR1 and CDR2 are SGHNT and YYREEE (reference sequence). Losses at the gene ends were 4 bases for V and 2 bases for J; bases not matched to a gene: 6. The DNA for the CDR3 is TGTGCCAGCAGCGACCGGGACAGGGGGCATCAAGAGACCCAGTACTTC. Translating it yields CASSDRDRGHQETQYF.

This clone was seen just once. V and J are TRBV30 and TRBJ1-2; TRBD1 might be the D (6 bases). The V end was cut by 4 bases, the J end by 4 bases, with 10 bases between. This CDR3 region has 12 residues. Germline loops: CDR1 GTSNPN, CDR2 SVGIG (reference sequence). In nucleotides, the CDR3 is TGTGCCTGGACACCAGGGGCCTATGGCTACACCTTC. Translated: CAWTPGAYGYTF. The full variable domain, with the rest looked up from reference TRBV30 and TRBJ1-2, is SQTIHQWPATLVQPVGSPLSLECTVEGTSNPNLYWYRQAAGRGLQLLFYSVGIGQISSEVPQNLSASRPQDRQFILSSKKLLLSDSGFYLCAWTPGAYGYTFGSGTRLTVV.

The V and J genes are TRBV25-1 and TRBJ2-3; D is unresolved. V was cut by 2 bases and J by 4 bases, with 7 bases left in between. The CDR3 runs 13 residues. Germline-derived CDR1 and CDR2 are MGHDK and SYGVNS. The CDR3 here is CASSEGPSDTQYF. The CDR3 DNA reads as TGTGCCAGCAGTGAAGGTCCCTCAGATACGCAGTATTTT.

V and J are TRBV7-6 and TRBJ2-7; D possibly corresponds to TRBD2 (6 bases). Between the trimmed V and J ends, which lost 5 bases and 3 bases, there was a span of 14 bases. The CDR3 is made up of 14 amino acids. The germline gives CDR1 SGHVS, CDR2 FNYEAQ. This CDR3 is CASSLTEGNYEQYF. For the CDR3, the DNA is TGTGCCAGCAGCCTCACGGAGGGGAACTACGAGCAGTACTTC.

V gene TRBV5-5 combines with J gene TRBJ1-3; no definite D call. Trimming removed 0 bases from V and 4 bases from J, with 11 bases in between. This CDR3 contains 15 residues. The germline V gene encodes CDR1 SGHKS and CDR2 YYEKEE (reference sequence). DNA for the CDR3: TGTGCCAGCAGCTTGGAGATACGCTCGGGAAACACCATATATTTT. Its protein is CASSLEIRSGNTIYF.

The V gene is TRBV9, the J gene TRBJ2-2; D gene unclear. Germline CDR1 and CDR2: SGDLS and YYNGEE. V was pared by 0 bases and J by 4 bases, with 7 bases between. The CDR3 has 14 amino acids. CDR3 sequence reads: CASSVGQATGELFF. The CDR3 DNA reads TGTGCCAGCAGCGTAGGACAAGCCACCGGGGAGCTGTTTTTT.

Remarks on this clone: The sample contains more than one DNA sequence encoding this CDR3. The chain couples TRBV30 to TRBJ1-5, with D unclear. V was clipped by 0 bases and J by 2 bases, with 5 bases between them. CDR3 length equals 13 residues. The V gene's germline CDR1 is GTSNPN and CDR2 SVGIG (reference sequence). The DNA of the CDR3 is TGTGCCTGGAGTGTAGTACGCAATCAGCCCCAGCATTTT. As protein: CAWSVVRNQPQHF.

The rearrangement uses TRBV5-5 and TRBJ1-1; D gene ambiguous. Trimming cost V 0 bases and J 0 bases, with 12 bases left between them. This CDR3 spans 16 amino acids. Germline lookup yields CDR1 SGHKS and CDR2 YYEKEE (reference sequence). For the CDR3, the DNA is TGTGCCAGCAGCTTGGGATCGGTTTCGGTGAACACTGAAGCTTTCTTT. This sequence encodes CASSLGSVSVNTEAFF.

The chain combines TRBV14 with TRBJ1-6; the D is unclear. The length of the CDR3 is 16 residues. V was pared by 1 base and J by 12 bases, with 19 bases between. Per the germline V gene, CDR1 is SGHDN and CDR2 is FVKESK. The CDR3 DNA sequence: TGTGCCAGCAGCCAAGCCCACAGCGCGGGTTGGGGACCCCTCCACTTT. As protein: CASSQAHSAGWGPLHF.

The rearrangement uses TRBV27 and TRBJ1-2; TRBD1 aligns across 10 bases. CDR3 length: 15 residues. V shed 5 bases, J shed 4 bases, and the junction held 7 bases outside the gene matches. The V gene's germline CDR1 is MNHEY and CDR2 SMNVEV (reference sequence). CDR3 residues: CASSPRDRGSYGYTF. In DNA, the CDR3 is TGTGCCAGCAGTCCCCGGGACAGGGGCTCCTATGGCTACACCTTC.

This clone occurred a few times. The CDR3 DNA follows: TGTGCCAGCAGTGAAATATGGGGTGGCTACACCTTC. Protein sequence: CASSEIWGGYTF. This chain links TRBV6-1 with TRBJ1-2; D ambiguous. Trimming stripped 2 bases from V and 7 bases from J, with 8 bases between. Per the germline V gene, CDR1 is MNHNS and CDR2 is SASEGT. This CDR3 is built from 12 residues.

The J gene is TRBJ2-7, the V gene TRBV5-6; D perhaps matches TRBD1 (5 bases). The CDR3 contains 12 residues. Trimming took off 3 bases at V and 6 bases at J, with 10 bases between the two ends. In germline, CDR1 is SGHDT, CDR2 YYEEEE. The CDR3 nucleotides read TGTGCCAGCAGCTCAGGGTTGGGCGAGCAGTACTTC. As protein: CASSSGLGEQYF. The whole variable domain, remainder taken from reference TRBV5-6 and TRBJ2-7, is DAGVTQSPTHLIKTRGQQVTLRCSPKSGHDTVSWYQQALGQGPQFIFQYYEEEERQRGNFPDRFSGHQFPNYSSELNVNALLLGDSALYLCASSSGLGEQYFGPGTRLTVT.

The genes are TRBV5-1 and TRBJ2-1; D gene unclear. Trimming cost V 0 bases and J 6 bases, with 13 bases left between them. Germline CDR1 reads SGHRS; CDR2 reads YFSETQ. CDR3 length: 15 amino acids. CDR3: CASSLEGHAGNEQFF. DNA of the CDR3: TGCGCCAGCAGCTTGGAGGGCCACGCAGGCAATGAGCAGTTCTTC.

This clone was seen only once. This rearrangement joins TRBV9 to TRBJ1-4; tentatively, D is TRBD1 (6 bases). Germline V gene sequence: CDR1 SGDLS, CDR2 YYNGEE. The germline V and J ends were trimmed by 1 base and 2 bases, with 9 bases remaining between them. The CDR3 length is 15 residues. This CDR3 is CASSVTGSTNEKLFF. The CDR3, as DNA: TGTGCCAGCAGCGTAACAGGGAGTACTAATGAAAAACTGTTTTTT.

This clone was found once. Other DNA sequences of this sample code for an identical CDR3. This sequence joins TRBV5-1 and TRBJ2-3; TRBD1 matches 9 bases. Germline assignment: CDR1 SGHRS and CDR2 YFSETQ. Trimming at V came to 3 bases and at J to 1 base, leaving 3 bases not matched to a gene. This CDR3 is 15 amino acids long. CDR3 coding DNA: TGCGCCAGCAGCTCCCGGACAGGGGGCACAGATACGCAGTATTTT. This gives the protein CASSSRTGGTDTQYF. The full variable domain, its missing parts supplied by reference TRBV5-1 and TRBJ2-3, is KAGVTQTPRYLIKTRGQQVTLSCSPISGHRSVSWYQQTPGQGLQFLFEYFSETQRNKGNFPGRFSGRQFSNSRSEMNVSTLELGDSALYLCASSSRTGGTDTQYFGPGTRLTVL.

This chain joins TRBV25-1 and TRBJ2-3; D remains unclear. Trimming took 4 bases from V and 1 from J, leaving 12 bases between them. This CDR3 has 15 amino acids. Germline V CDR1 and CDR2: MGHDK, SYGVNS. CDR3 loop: CASSVPALGTDTQYF. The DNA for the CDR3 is TGTGCCAGCAGTGTTCCGGCCCTGGGCACAGATACGCAGTATTTT.

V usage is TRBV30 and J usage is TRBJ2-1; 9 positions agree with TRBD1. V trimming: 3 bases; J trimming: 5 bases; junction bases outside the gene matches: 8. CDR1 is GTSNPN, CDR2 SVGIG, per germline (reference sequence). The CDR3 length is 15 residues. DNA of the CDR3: TGTGCCTGGAGCCGGGGACAGGGCGGGAACAATGAGCAGTTCTTC. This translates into CAWSRGQGGNNEQFF.

DNA of the CDR3: TGTGCCAGCAGCTTAGAAAGGCTGACCGGGGAGCTGTTTTTT. Translating it yields CASSLERLTGELFF. The chain couples TRBV7-2 to TRBJ2-2; D is uncertain. The CDR3 covers 14 residues. V was shortened by 1 base and J by 5 bases, with 8 bases between the two germline ends. Germline values: CDR1 SGHTA, CDR2 FQGNSA.

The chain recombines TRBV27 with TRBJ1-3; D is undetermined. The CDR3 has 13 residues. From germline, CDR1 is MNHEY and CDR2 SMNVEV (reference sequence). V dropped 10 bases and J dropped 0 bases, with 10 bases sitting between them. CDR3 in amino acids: CATGQSSGNTIYF. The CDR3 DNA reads TGTGCCACCGGTCAGAGCTCTGGAAACACCATATATTTT.

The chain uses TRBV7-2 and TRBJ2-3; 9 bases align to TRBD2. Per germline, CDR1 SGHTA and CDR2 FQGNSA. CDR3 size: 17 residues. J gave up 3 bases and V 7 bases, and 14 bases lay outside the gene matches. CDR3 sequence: CASTSQAGGRKTDTQYF. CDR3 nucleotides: TGTGCCAGCACCTCCCAAGCGGGAGGAAGAAAAACAGATACGCAGTATTTT.

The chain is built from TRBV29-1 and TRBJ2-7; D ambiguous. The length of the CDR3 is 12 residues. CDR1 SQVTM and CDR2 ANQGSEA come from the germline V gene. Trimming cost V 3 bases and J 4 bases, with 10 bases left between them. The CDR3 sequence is CSVEVRQYEQYF. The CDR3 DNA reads TGCAGCGTTGAGGTTCGGCAGTACGAGCAGTACTTC.

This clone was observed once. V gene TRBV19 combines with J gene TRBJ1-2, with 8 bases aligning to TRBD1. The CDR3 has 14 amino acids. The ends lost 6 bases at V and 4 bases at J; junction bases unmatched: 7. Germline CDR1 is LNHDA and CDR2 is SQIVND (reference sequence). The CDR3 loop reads CASRDGQGGYGYTF. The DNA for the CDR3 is TGTGCCAGTAGAGACGGACAGGGTGGCTATGGCTACACCTTC.

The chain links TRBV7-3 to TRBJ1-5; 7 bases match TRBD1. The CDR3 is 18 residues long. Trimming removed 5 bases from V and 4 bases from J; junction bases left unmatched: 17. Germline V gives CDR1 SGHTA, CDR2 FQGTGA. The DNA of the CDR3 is TGTGCCAGCAGCCCTATATACCACAACCGGGACAGAAATCAGCCCCAGCATTTT. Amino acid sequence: CASSPIYHNRDRNQPQHF.